These 25 T cell receptor beta chains originate from one sample sequenced in a study of T cell repertoires in breast cancer. Primers covering all TCR V genes were used in emulsion RT-PCR on CD8+ T cells. Unpaired genes were suppressed by blocking oligonucleotides during a second nested PCR. TCRdb used MiXCR to reprocess the emulsion pairing reads, holding one entry per CDR3 protein. The sample has nearly 40,000 distinct CDR3 sequences, 45% seen once; the top ten hold 50% to 65%. The sequenced material came from CD8+ T cells. These receptors were collected from a pool of human donors with breast cancer or a healthy control (not recorded which).

The chain couples TRBV2 to TRBJ2-7; possibly TRBD1 or TRBD2 for D (5 bases each). CDR1 is SNHLY and CDR2 is FYNNEI in the germline V gene. V was trimmed by 6 bases and J by 5 bases, leaving 20 bases between them. CDR3 size: 15 residues. The CDR3 coding sequence is TGTGCCAGCAGGCTAAACGGGAAGGCAGGGCACGAGCAGTACTTC. It yields the protein CASRLNGKAGHEQYF.

This chain connects TRBV12-3 or TRBV12-4 to TRBJ2-5; a weak D match, TRBD2 (7 bases). Trimming pared 7 bases from V and 5 bases from J, leaving 17 bases between. The CDR3 extends over 14 amino acids. The CDR3 coding sequence is TGTGCCAGCACCGGAGGGGGGGCCCTCGAGACCCAGTACTTC. It is translated as CASTGGGALETQYF.

V gene TRBV6-1 combines with J gene TRBJ2-7; 10 bases fit TRBD1. The V gene's germline CDR1 is MNHNS and CDR2 SASEGT. CDR3 length: 17 residues. Trimming at V came to 6 bases and at J to 2 bases, leaving 13 bases not matched to a gene. The CDR3 nucleotides read TGTGCCAGCAGGGGGACAGGGGATCTTGGGGCCGCCTACGAGCAGTACTTC. Protein: CASRGTGDLGAAYEQYF.

The chain employs TRBV11-1 and TRBJ2-3; TRBD2 might be the D (6 bases). Trimming stripped 5 bases from V and 4 bases from J, with 10 bases between. CDR1 and CDR2 (germline): SGHAT, FQDESV (reference sequence). The CDR3 totals 13 residues. CDR3 loop: CASSLGTADTQYF. CDR3 in DNA: TGTGCCAGCAGCCTCGGGACTGCAGATACGCAGTATTTT.

This clonotype is a singleton in its sample. The V call is TRBV12-3 or TRBV12-4, the J call TRBJ1-1; 9 bases fit TRBD1. J gave up 3 bases and V 3 bases, and 5 bases lay outside the gene matches. This CDR3 contains 15 residues. In nucleotides, the CDR3 is TGTGCCAGCAGTTTCCCGACAGGGGGGGACACTGAAGCTTTCTTT. Residues: CASSFPTGGDTEAFF.

This clonotype was picked up a small number of times. The chain uses TRBV5-1 and TRBJ1-1; D is ambiguous. This CDR3 has 15 residues. Deletions cut 0 bases from V and 0 bases from J, with 9 bases between. Germline V lookup: CDR1 SGHRS, CDR2 YFSETQ. In DNA, the CDR3 is TGCGCCAGCAGCTTGGGTTTTGGGGTGAACACTGAAGCTTTCTTT. Protein: CASSLGFGVNTEAFF.

The rearrangement uses TRBV6-1 and TRBJ2-7; TRBD2 is a possible D gene (5 bases). CDR3 length: 15 amino acids. The V gene's germline CDR1 is MNHNS and CDR2 SASEGT. The V end was cut by 5 bases, the J end by 2 bases, with 16 bases between. CDR3 protein: CASSYFNERAYEQYF. As DNA, the CDR3 is TGTGCCAGCAGTTATTTCAATGAGAGGGCCTACGAGCAGTACTTC.

The gene calls are TRBV20-1 and TRBJ1-1; D is possibly TRBD1 (5 bases). Trimming cost V 3 bases and J 0 bases, with 8 bases left between them. Germline V gene lookup returns CDR1 DFQATT and CDR2 SNEGSKA (reference sequence). The CDR3 is made up of 13 amino acids. The CDR3 DNA reads as TGCAGTGCTAGCCCGACAGTGAACACTGAAGCTTTCTTT. It specifies CSASPTVNTEAFF.

Note on this clonotype: A much larger clone lies a single base off, so this may be a read error. The chain has TRBV7-9 and TRBJ1-3; TRBD1 agrees at 7 bases. CDR1 and CDR2 from the germline V gene are SEHNR and FQNEAQ (reference sequence). There are 14 residues in the CDR3. The CDR3 protein is CASSLGTGSNTIHF. CDR3 in DNA: TGTGCCAGCAGCTTAGGGACAGGTTCGAACACCATACATTTT.

V is TRBV27 and J is TRBJ2-5; possible D gene TRBD1, 5 bases. This CDR3 comprises 15 residues. Germline V CDR1 and CDR2: MNHEY, SMNVEV (reference sequence). Trimming pared 0 bases from V and 7 bases from J, leaving 15 bases between. The CDR3 DNA is TGTGCCAGCAGTTTATCGATAGGGGTTAAGGGGACCCAGTACTTC. Residues: CASSLSIGVKGTQYF.

This clonotype was counted only a few times. The V call is TRBV2, the J call TRBJ1-6, with D tentatively TRBD1 (5 bases). The CDR3 has 13 amino acids. V dropped 5 bases and J dropped 7 bases, with 9 bases sitting between them. CDR1 is SNHLY, CDR2 FYNNEI, per germline. CDR3 nucleotides: TGTGCCAGCAGTACGACAGACAATTCACCCCTCCACTTT. Its translation: CASSTTDNSPLHF.

The sample holds one count of this clonotype. V usage is TRBV7-9 and J usage is TRBJ2-5, with 11 bases matching TRBD2. CDR3 length: 15 amino acids. Germline-derived CDR1 and CDR2 are SEHNR and FQNEAQ (reference sequence). J was trimmed by 5 bases and V by 1 base; bases with no gene match: 3. The CDR3 reads CASSLVTSGGETQYF. CDR3 DNA sequence: TGTGCCAGCAGCTTAGTTACTAGCGGGGGCGAGACCCAGTACTTC.

This chain joins TRBV3-1 and TRBJ2-6, with D maybe TRBD2 (5 bases). Per germline, CDR1 LGHDT and CDR2 YNNKEL (reference sequence). This CDR3 has 15 residues. V was trimmed by 5 bases and J by 4 bases, leaving 12 bases between them. The CDR3 DNA sequence: TGTGCCAGCAGCTTCCGCACGGGAGGGGCCAACGTCCTGACTTTC. This sequence encodes CASSFRTGGANVLTF.

This clonotype was found once. The chain employs TRBV3-1 and TRBJ1-1; 12 nucleotides align to TRBD1. V dropped 0 bases and J dropped 4; count of bases not matched to a gene: 12. Germline assignment: CDR1 LGHDT and CDR2 YNNKEL (reference sequence). The CDR3 length is 19 residues. CDR3 in DNA: TGTGCCAGCAGCCAAGAGGGGGGACAGGGGGCGTCCGGGATCACTGAAGCTTTCTTT. It specifies CASSQEGGQGASGITEAFF.

This clonotype occurred many times. V is TRBV18 and J is TRBJ2-5; 10 positions match TRBD2. Per the germline V gene, CDR1 is KGHSH and CDR2 is LQKENI. J was trimmed by 0 bases and V by 3 bases; bases with no gene match: 1. CDR3 length: 15 amino acids. DNA for the CDR3: TGTGCCAGCTCACCGGGACTAGCGTACCAAGAGACCCAGTACTTC. Protein product: CASSPGLAYQETQYF.

The rearrangement uses TRBV6-2 or TRBV6-3 and TRBJ2-2; D is perhaps TRBD1 (6 bases). With 4 bases removed from V and 1 base from J, the gap between germline ends came to 10 bases. Germline V gene data show CDR1 as MNHEY and CDR2 as SVGEGT. The CDR3 spans 15 residues. CDR3 sequence: CASSWDMRNTGELFF. CDR3 sequence (DNA): TGTGCCAGCAGTTGGGACATGAGGAACACCGGGGAGCTGTTTTTT.

This clonotype showed up just a few times. J is TRBJ1-3 and V is TRBV7-3; D not certain. Trimming pared 11 bases from V and 1 base from J, leaving 9 bases between. Germline values: CDR1 SGHTA, CDR2 FQGTGA. The CDR3 extends over 12 amino acids. CDR3 amino acids: CASQGSGNTIYF. CDR3 sequence (DNA): TGTGCCTCACAAGGGTCTGGAAACACCATATATTTT.

J is TRBJ1-1 and V is TRBV10-3, with 7 bases lining up with TRBD1. After removal of 4 bases from V and 4 bases from J, the junction contained 6 bases not matched to a gene. The CDR3 consists of 14 residues. CDR1 ENHRY and CDR2 SYGVKD come from the germline V gene. In nucleotides, the CDR3 is TGTGCCATCAGTGGTGAGACAGGGACCACTGAAGCTTTCTTT. Its protein is CAISGETGTTEAFF.

This clonotype was recorded a few times. J is TRBJ1-1 and V is TRBV4-2, with a possible D match to TRBD1 (5 bases). Germline-derived CDR1 and CDR2 are LGHNA and YNFKEQ. V dropped 1 base and J dropped 7 bases, with 16 bases sitting between them. The CDR3 spans 15 residues. CDR3 nucleotides: TGTGCCAGCAGCCAAGTAGGACATAGTCAGGGTGAAGCTTTCTTT. Its translation is CASSQVGHSQGEAFF.

The rearrangement uses TRBV29-1 and TRBJ2-5; the match to TRBD1 covers 8 bases. This CDR3 contains 12 residues. The ends lost 4 bases at V and 5 bases at J; junction bases unmatched: 3. Germline CDR1 reads SQVTM; CDR2 reads ANQGSEA. CDR3 loop: CSVGQGSETQYF. CDR3 bases: TGCAGCGTTGGACAGGGGTCGGAGACCCAGTACTTC.

The V call is TRBV19, the J call TRBJ1-1; D gene unclear. The CDR3 is 14 residues long. Germline values: CDR1 LNHDA, CDR2 SQIVND (reference sequence). Trimming took 3 bases from V and 2 from J, leaving 10 bases between them. CDR3 protein: CASSMGGPNTEAFF. The CDR3 nucleotides read TGTGCCAGTAGTATGGGCGGGCCTAACACTGAAGCTTTCTTT.

This clonotype came up once. V usage is TRBV12-3 or TRBV12-4 and J usage is TRBJ1-1, with 7 bases fitting TRBD1. CDR3 length: 14 residues. The V segment lost 2 bases and the J segment 5 bases; nucleotides outside the gene matches: 5. The CDR3 nucleotides read TGTGCCAGCAGTTTAAAGAGGGGGCGGACTGAAGCTTTCTTT. Protein: CASSLKRGRTEAFF.

Comment on this clonotype: Possible read error: a much larger clone is one base away. The V gene is TRBV7-9, the J gene TRBJ1-6; D unresolved. This CDR3 comprises 13 residues. Trimming pared 3 bases from V and 9 bases from J, leaving 9 bases between. Germline V gives CDR1 SEHNR, CDR2 FQNEAQ (reference sequence). CDR3 sequence: CASSLDGGSPLHF. Here the CDR3 DNA reads TGTGCCAGCAGCTTGGACGGTGGTTCACCCCTCCACTTT.

The chain combines TRBV6-1 with TRBJ1-5, with 7 bases fitting TRBD1. The germline CDR1 and CDR2 sequences are MNHNS and SASEGT. J gave up 0 bases and V 2 bases, and 10 bases lay outside the gene matches. The CDR3 is 18 amino acids. The chain's CDR3 is CASSEMGQNFYSNQPQHF. The CDR3, as DNA: TGTGCCAGCAGTGAAATGGGACAGAACTTTTATAGCAATCAGCCCCAGCATTTT.

This chain links TRBV20-1 with TRBJ2-1; no definite D call. V lost 1 base, J lost 9 bases, and 19 bases lay in between. The CDR3 spans 15 residues. Germline CDR1 DFQATT, CDR2 SNEGSKA (reference sequence). As DNA, the CDR3 is TGCAGTGCTAGAGGTCGCTTGAGTAGATTGATTGAGCAGTTCTTC. This codes for CSARGRLSRLIEQFF.